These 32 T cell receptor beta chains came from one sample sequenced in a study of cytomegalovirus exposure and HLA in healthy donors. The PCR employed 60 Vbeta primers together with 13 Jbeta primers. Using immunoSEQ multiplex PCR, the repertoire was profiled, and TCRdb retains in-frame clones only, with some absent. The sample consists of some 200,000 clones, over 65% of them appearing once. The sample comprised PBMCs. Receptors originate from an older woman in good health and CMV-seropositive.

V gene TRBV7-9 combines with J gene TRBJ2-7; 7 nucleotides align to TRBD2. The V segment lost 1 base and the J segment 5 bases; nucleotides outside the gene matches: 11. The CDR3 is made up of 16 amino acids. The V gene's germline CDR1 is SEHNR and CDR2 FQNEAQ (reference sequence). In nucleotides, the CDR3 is TGTGCCAGCAGCTTAGGGGGGAGGGGCTGGAGAAACGAGCAGTACTTC. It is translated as CASSLGGRGWRNEQYF. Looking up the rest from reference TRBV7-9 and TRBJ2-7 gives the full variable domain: DTGVSQNPRHKITKRGQNVTFRCDPISEHNRLYWYRQTLGQGPEFLTYFQNEAQLEKSRLLSDRFSAERPKGSFSTLEIQRTEQGDSAMYLCASSLGGRGWRNEQYFGPGTRLTVT.

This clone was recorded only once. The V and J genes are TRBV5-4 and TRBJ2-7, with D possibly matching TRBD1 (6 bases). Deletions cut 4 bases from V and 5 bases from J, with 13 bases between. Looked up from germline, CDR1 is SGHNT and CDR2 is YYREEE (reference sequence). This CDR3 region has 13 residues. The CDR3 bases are TGTGCCAGCAGCCTCGTACAGGGCCACGAGCAGTACTTC. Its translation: CASSLVQGHEQYF.

CDR3 DNA: TGTGCCAGCAGCGATGTCGGAGACACTGAAGCTTTCTTT. Its translation: CASSDVGDTEAFF. This chain joins TRBV28 and TRBJ1-1; no reliable D call. Germline values: CDR1 MDHEN, CDR2 SYDVKM. Trimming shortened V by 6 bases and J by 3 bases, and 11 bases separated the two germline ends. This CDR3 spans 13 amino acids. The variable domain in full, completed from reference TRBV28 and TRBJ1-1, reads DVKVTQSSRYLVKRTGEKVFLECVQDMDHENMFWYRQDPGLGLRLIYFSYDVKMKEKGDIPEGYSVSREKKERFSLILESASTNQTSMYLCASSDVGDTEAFFGQGTRLTVV.

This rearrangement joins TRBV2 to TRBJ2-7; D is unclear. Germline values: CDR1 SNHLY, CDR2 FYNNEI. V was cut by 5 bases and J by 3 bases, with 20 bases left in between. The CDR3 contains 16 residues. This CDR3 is CASSSRERPSHYEQYF. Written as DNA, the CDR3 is TGTGCCAGCAGTAGCCGAGAGAGGCCGAGTCACTACGAGCAGTACTTC.

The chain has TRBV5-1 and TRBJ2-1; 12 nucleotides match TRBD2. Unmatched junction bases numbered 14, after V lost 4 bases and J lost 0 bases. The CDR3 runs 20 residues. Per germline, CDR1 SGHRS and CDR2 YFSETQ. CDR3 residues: CASSPDLTSGSVGSYNEQFF. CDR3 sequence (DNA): TGCGCCAGCAGCCCCGACCTGACTAGCGGGAGTGTCGGCTCCTACAATGAGCAGTTCTTC.

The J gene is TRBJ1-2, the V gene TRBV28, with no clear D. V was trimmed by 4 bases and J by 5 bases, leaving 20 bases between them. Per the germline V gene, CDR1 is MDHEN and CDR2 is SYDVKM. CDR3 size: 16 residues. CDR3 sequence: CASSSAPGRRGYGYTF. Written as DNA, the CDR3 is TGTGCCAGCAGTTCAGCCCCCGGCCGTCGGGGTTATGGCTACACCTTC.

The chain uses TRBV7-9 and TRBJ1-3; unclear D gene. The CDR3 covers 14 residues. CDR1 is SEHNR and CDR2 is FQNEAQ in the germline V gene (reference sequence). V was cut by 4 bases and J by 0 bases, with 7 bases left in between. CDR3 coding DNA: TGTGCCAGCAGCTCGCGGGGCTCTGGAAACACCATATATTTT. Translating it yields CASSSRGSGNTIYF.

CDR3 sequence: CASSFAGTENTEAFF. CDR3 DNA sequence: TGCGCCAGCAGCTTCGCCGGGACAGAGAACACTGAAGCTTTCTTT. V usage is TRBV5-1 and J usage is TRBJ1-1, with 7 bases that match TRBD1. CDR3 length: 15 residues. V dropped 2 bases and J dropped 1; count of bases not matched to a gene: 5. Germline V gene data show CDR1 as SGHRS and CDR2 as YFSETQ.

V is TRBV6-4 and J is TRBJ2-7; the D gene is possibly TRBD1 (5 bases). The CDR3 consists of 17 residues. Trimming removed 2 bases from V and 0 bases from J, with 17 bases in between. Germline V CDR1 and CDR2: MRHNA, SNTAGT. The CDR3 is CASSDGPDRGFSYEQYF. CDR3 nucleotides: TGTGCCAGCAGTGACGGACCCGACAGAGGCTTCTCCTACGAGCAGTACTTC.

CDR3 DNA: TGTGCCAGCAGCTCGGGAGGGGTGGACACCGGGGAGCTGTTTTTT. Residues: CASSSGGVDTGELFF. The chain recombines TRBV28 with TRBJ2-2; 8 bases align to TRBD2. Germline V gives CDR1 MDHEN, CDR2 SYDVKM. With 6 bases clipped from V and 3 bases from J, the junction kept 6 bases outside the gene matches. The CDR3 is made up of 15 amino acids.

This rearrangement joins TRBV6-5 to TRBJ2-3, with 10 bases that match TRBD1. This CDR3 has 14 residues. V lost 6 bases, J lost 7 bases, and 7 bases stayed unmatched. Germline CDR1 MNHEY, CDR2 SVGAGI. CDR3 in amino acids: CASRDRGVGNTQYF. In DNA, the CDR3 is TGTGCCAGCAGGGACAGGGGGGTCGGGAATACGCAGTATTTT.

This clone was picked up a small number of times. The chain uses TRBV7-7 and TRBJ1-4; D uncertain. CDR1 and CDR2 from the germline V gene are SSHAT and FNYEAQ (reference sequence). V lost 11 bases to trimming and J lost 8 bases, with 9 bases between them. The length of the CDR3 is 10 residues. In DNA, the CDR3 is TGTGCCGTGGGCGGGGAAAAACTGTTTTTT. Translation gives CAVGGEKLFF.

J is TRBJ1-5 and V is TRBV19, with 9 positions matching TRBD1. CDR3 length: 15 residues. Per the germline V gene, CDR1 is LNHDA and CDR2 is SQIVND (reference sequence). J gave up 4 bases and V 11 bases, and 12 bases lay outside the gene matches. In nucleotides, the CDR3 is TGTGCCTCCACACCCGGGACAGGGCTAAATCAGCCCCAGCATTTT. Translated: CASTPGTGLNQPQHF.

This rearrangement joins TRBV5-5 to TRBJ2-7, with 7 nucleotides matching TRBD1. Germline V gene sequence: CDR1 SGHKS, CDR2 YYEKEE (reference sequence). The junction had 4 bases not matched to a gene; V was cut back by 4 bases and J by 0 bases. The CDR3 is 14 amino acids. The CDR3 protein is CASSQDRSSYEQYF. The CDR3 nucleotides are TGTGCCAGCAGCCAGGACAGGAGCTCCTACGAGCAGTACTTC.

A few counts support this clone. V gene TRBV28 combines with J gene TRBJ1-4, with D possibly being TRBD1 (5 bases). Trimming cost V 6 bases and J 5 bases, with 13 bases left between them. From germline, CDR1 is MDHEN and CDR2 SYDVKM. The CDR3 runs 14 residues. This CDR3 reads CASRTPQENEKLFF. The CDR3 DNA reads TGTGCCAGCAGGACCCCACAGGAAAATGAAAAACTGTTTTTT.

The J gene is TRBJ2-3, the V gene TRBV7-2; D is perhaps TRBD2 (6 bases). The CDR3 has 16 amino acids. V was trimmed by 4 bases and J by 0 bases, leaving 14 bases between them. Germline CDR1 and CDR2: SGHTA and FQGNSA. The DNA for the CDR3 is TGTGCCAGCAGCTCGGGGGTACACACTAGCACAGATACGCAGTATTTT. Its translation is CASSSGVHTSTDTQYF.

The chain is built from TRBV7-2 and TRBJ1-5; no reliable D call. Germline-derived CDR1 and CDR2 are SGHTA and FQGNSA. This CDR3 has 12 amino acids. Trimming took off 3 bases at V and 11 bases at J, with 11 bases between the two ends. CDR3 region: CASSLMEETQHF. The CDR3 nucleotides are TGTGCCAGCAGCTTGATGGAGGAGACCCAGCATTTT.

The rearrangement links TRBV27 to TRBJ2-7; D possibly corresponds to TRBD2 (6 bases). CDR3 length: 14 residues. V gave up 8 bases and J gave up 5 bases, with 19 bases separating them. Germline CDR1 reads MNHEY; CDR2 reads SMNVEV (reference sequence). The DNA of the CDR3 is TGTGCCAGCTCCCGGGGTAGCGGCCTCCACGAGCAGTACTTC. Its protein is CASSRGSGLHEQYF.

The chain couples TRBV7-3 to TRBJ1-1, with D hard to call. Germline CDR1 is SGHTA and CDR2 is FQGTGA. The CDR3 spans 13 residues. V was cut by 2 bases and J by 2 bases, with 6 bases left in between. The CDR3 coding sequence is TGTGCCAGCAGCTTAGGAGATAACACTGAAGCTTTCTTT. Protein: CASSLGDNTEAFF.

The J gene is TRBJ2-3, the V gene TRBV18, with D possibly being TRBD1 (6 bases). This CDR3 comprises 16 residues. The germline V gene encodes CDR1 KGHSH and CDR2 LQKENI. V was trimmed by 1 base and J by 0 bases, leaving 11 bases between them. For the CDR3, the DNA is TGTGCCAGCTCACCACAGGGACATTCTAGCACAGATACGCAGTATTTT. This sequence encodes CASSPQGHSSTDTQYF.

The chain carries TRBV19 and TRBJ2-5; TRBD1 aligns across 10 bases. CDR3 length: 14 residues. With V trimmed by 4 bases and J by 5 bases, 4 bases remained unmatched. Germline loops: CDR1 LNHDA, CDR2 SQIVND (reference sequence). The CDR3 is CASSRDRGGETQYF. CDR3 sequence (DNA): TGTGCCAGTAGTAGGGACAGGGGCGGGGAGACCCAGTACTTC.

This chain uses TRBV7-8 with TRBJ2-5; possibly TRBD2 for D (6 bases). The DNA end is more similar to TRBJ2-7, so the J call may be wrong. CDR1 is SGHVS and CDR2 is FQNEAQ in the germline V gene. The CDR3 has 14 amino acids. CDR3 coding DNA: TGTGCCAGCAGCTTACGGTGGGCGGGGTACGAGCAGTACTTC. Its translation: CASSLRWAGYEQYF.

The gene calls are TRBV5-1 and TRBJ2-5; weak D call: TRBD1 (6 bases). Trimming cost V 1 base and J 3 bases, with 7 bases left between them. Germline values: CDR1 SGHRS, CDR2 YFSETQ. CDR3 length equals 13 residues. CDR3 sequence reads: CASSLNREETQYF. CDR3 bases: TGCGCCAGCAGCTTGAACAGGGAAGAGACCCAGTACTTC. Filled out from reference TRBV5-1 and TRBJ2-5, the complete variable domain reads KAGVTQTPRYLIKTRGQQVTLSCSPISGHRSVSWYQQTPGQGLQFLFEYFSETQRNKGNFPGRFSGRQFSNSRSEMNVSTLELGDSALYLCASSLNREETQYFGPGTRLLVL.

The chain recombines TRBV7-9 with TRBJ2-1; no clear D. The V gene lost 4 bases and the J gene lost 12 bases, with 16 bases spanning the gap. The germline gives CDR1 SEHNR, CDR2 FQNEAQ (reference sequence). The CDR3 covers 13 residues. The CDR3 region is CASSSMAGHGQFF. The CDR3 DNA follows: TGTGCCAGCAGCTCAATGGCAGGTCATGGGCAGTTCTTC.

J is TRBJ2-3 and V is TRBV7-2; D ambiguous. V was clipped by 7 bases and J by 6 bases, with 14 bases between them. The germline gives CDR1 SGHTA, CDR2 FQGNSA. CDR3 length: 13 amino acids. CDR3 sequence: CASTLSPTDTQYF. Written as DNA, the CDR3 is TGTGCCAGCACCCTTAGCCCCACGGATACGCAGTATTTT.

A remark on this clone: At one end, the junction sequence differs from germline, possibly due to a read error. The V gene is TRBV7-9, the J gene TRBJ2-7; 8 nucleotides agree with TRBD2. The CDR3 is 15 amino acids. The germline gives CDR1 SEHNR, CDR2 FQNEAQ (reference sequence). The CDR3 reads CSSSLAGTSSYEQYF. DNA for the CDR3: TGTTCCAGCAGCTTAGCCGGGACTAGCTCCTACGAGCAGTACTTC.

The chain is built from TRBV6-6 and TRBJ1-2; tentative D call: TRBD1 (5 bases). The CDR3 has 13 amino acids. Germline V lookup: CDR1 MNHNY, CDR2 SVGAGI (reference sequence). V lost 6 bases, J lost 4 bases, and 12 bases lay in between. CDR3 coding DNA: TGTGCCAGCAGACGACGACAGCTCTATGGCTACACCTTC. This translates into CASRRRQLYGYTF.

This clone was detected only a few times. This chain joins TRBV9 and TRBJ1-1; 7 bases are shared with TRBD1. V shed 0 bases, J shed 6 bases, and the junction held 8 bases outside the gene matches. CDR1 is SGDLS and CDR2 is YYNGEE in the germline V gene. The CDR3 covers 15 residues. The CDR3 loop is CASSVAPTGIPEAFF. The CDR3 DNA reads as TGTGCCAGCAGCGTAGCCCCGACAGGGATTCCTGAAGCTTTCTTT.

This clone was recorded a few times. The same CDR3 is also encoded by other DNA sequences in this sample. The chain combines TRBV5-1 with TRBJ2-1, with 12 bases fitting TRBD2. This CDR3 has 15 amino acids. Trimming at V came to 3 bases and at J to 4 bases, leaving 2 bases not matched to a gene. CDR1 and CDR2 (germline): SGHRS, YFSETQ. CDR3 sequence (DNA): TGCGCCAGCAGCTCACTAGCGGGGGGATACAATGAGCAGTTCTTC. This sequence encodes CASSSLAGGYNEQFF.

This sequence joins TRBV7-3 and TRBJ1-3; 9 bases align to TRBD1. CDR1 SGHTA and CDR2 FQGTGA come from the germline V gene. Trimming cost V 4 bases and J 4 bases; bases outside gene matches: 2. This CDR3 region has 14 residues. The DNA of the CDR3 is TGTGCCAGCAGCTCGGGACAGGGAGGAAACACCATATATTTT. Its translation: CASSSGQGGNTIYF.

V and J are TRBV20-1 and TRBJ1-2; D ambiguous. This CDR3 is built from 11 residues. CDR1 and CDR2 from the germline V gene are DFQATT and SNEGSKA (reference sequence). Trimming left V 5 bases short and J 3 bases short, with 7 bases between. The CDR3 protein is CSAHTDYGYTF. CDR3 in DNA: TGCAGTGCTCATACAGACTATGGCTACACCTTC.

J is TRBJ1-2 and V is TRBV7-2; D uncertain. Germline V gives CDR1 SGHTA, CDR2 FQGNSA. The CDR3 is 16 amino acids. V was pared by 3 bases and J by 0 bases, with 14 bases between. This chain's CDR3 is CASSLAVPPANYGYTF. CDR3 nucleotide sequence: TGTGCCAGCAGCTTGGCAGTACCCCCAGCTAACTATGGCTACACCTTC.